This entry lists 14 T cell receptor beta chains sequenced from one sample in a study of blood T cell repertoires in COVID-19. Profiled with immunoSEQ multiplex PCR; TCRdb holds only in-frame clones, not every one. Altogether about 47,000 clones are present, 84% being singletons, with the ten largest covering roughly 1.5%. The sequenced sample consisted of peripheral blood. The source is a man aged 45-65 years with acute or convalescent COVID-19.

The chain joins TRBV15 to TRBJ2-3, with D perhaps TRBD2 (5 bases). V was cut by 0 bases and J by 4 bases, with 14 bases left in between. The germline gives CDR1 LNHNV, CDR2 YYDKDF (reference sequence). The CDR3 totals 16 residues. CDR3 sequence reads: CATSREVGTRADTQYF. DNA for the CDR3: TGTGCCACCAGCAGAGAAGTCGGCACGCGGGCAGATACGCAGTATTTT.

This clone was seen once. The chain employs TRBV9 and TRBJ2-5; 8 bases are a match to TRBD2. With 3 bases clipped from V and 2 bases from J, the junction kept 18 bases outside the gene matches. From germline, CDR1 is SGDLS and CDR2 YYNGEE. The CDR3 loop spans 19 amino acids. In DNA form, the CDR3 reads TGTGCCAGCAGCGCCCCTAGGATCCGGGCGGGAGGCGGGCAAGAGACCCAGTACTTC. Its protein product is CASSAPRIRAGGGQETQYF.

The V and J genes are TRBV5-1 and TRBJ2-7; 9 bases fit TRBD1. The length of the CDR3 is 16 residues. The V and J ends lost 0 bases and 0 bases, in that order; junction bases with no gene match: 4. Germline assignment: CDR1 SGHRS and CDR2 YFSETQ. The CDR3 sequence is CASSLGTGAFSYEQYF. The CDR3 DNA reads as TGCGCCAGCAGCTTGGGGACAGGGGCCTTCTCCTACGAGCAGTACTTC.

The V gene is TRBV12-3 or TRBV12-4, the J gene TRBJ2-2; 7 nucleotides align to TRBD2. The CDR3 loop spans 13 amino acids. The V gene end was trimmed by 11 bases and the J gene end by 3 bases; junction bases not matched to a gene: 6. CDR3 DNA: TGTGCCGCCGGGGGAGGGTACACCGGGGAGCTGTTTTTT. Its protein product is CAAGGGYTGELFF.

The CDR3 DNA reads as TGTGCCTGGAGTCTCTGGAACACCGGGGAGCTGTTTTTT. It specifies CAWSLWNTGELFF. The chain has TRBV30 and TRBJ2-2; D unclear. V lost 2 bases, J lost 1 base, and 5 bases lay in between. The CDR3 spans 13 residues. Germline V gene sequence: CDR1 GTSNPN, CDR2 SVGIG (reference sequence).

This clone was seen a handful of times. V gene TRBV28 combines with J gene TRBJ1-3, with TRBD1 matching over 9 bases. This CDR3 contains 16 residues. J was trimmed by 6 bases and V by 2 bases; bases with no gene match: 8. Germline CDR1 is MDHEN and CDR2 is SYDVKM. In DNA form, the CDR3 reads TGTGCCAGCAGTTTAGGGACAGGGAACTTTGTAAACACCATATATTTT. Translated, it gives CASSLGTGNFVNTIYF.

V usage is TRBV28 and J usage is TRBJ2-1, with unresolved D. This CDR3 comprises 13 residues. V lost 5 bases and J 6 bases, leaving 11 bases between the germline ends. Looked up from germline, CDR1 is MDHEN and CDR2 is SYDVKM. The CDR3: CASSPGFPNEQFF. CDR3 in DNA: TGTGCCAGCAGTCCCGGTTTCCCCAATGAGCAGTTCTTC.

The gene calls are TRBV2 and TRBJ2-3; the match to TRBD2 covers 8 bases. V trimming: 3 bases; J trimming: 2 bases; junction bases outside the gene matches: 22. CDR3 size: 21 residues. Germline V gene data show CDR1 as SNHLY and CDR2 as FYNNEI. Here the CDR3 DNA reads TGTGCCAGCAGTGATCGGGGGGGCACAGGGCTTAGGAGCTTTTCCACAGATACGCAGTATTTT. This gives the protein CASSDRGGTGLRSFSTDTQYF.

This chain connects TRBV5-6 to TRBJ2-7; 8 positions agree with TRBD2. Germline trimming cut 3 bases from V and 1 base from J; bases unmatched to any gene: 3. Germline V gene data show CDR1 as SGHDT and CDR2 as YYEEEE. The CDR3 has 14 amino acids. The CDR3 region is CASSSGGGSYEQYF. The DNA for the CDR3 is TGTGCCAGCAGCTCGGGAGGGGGGTCCTACGAGCAGTACTTC.

V usage is TRBV5-1 and J usage is TRBJ1-2; 10 bases align to TRBD1. Germline lookup yields CDR1 SGHRS and CDR2 YFSETQ. V lost 3 bases to trimming and J lost 4 bases; unmatched junction nucleotides: 6. The CDR3 loop spans 15 amino acids. The CDR3 DNA follows: TGCGCCAGCAGCTCCCCGGACAGGGGGGTCTATGGCTACACCTTC. Translation gives CASSSPDRGVYGYTF.

The genes are TRBV28 and TRBJ2-6, with TRBD2 identical over 11 bases. Germline V gene sequence: CDR1 MDHEN, CDR2 SYDVKM. V was clipped by 6 bases and J by 0 bases; unmatched bases: 7. The CDR3 is made up of 18 amino acids. CDR3 sequence reads: CASRLGTSGASGANVLTF. In nucleotides, the CDR3 is TGTGCCAGCAGACTCGGGACTAGCGGTGCCTCTGGGGCCAACGTCCTGACTTTC.

This chain uses TRBV4-2 with TRBJ1-6; tentatively, D is TRBD1 (6 bases). V gave up 2 bases and J gave up 9 bases, with 8 bases separating them. The CDR3 has 13 amino acids. Per germline, CDR1 LGHNA and CDR2 YNFKEQ. The CDR3 DNA is TGTGCCAGCAGCCAAAACAGGGTTTCACCCCTCCACTTT. Its translation: CASSQNRVSPLHF.

The chain combines TRBV19 with TRBJ2-1, with 9 bases fitting TRBD2. Germline CDR1 and CDR2: LNHDA and SQIVND (reference sequence). V lost 3 bases, J lost 5 bases, and 8 bases stayed unmatched. The CDR3 contains 16 residues. CDR3 nucleotide sequence: TGTGCCAGTAGTATGGCGGCTAGCGGGACCAACAATGAGCAGTTCTTC. As protein: CASSMAASGTNNEQFF. The full variable domain, rest sourced from reference TRBV19 and TRBJ2-1, is DGGITQSPKYLFRKEGQNVTLSCEQNLNHDAMYWYRQDPGQGLRLIYYSQIVNDFQKGDIAEGYSVSREKKESFPLTVTSAQKNPTAFYLCASSMAASGTNNEQFFGPGTRLTVL.

The gene calls are TRBV7-2 and TRBJ1-1; tentative D call: TRBD1 (5 bases). CDR3 length: 13 amino acids. Germline assignment: CDR1 SGHTA and CDR2 FQGNSA. V shed 2 bases and J shed 4 bases, with 8 bases lying between them. This chain's CDR3 is CASSLTGVTEAFF. CDR3 DNA: TGTGCCAGCAGCTTAACGGGGGTCACTGAAGCTTTCTTT. The whole variable domain, remainder taken from reference TRBV7-2 and TRBJ1-1, is GAGVSQSPSNKVTEKGKDVELRCDPISGHTALYWYRQSLGQGLEFLIYFQGNSAPDKSGLPSDRFSAERTGGSVSTLTIQRTQQEDSAVYLCASSLTGVTEAFFGQGTRLTVV.